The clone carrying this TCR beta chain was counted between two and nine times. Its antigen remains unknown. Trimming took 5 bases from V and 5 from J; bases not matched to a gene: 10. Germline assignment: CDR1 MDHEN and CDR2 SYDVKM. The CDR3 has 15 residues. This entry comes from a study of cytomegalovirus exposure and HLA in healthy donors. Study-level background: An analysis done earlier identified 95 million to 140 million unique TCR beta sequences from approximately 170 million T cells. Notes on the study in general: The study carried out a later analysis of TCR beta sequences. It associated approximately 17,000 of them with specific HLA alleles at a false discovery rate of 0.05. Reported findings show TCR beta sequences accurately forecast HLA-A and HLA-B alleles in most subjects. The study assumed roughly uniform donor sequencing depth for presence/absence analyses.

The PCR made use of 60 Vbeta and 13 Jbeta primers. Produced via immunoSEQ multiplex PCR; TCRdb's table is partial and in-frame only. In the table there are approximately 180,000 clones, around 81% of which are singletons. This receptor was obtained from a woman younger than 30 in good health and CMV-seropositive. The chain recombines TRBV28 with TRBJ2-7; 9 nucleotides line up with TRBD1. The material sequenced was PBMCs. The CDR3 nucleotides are TGTGCCAGCAGTCTCTCCGGGACAGGGCTGAACGAGCAGTACTTC. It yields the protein CASSLSGTGLNEQYF.